This T cell receptor beta chain was identified during a study of T-cell memory formation after mild COVID-19. General study results and limits: CD4/CD8 balance characterized clones contracting day 15 to 85, and CD4+ skew characterized later expanders. Confirmation of SARS-CoV-2 specificity was lacking for second-wave clones peaking day 37. Contracting CD4+ clones lay largely in CM and EM, with CD8+ ones residing in EMRA. Certain responding clones were present in pre-infection memory, suggesting participation of cross-reactive memory.

TCRdb processed the 5' RACE reads anew with MiXCR; each CDR3 protein has one entry. This sample has about 170,000 distinct CDR3 sequences, with over 10% found just once. The germline V gene encodes CDR1 SQVTM and CDR2 ANQGSEA. The CDR3 runs to 13 residues. In regard to this clonotype: Its antigen is unknown. The junction departs from the called germline gene at one end, perhaps through a read error.

Specimen: PBMCs or a T cell subset sorted from them (not recorded which). The rearrangement links TRBV29-1 to TRBJ2-5, with D perhaps matching TRBD1 (5 bases). The source is a man aged 18 to 35 who had mild COVID-19 (a few samples of this study predate the infection). Cell type and time point are not known. CDR3: CSVDDRVQESQYF. The CDR3 region has the DNA TGCAGCGTTGATGACAGAGTCCAAGAGTCCCAGTACTTC.